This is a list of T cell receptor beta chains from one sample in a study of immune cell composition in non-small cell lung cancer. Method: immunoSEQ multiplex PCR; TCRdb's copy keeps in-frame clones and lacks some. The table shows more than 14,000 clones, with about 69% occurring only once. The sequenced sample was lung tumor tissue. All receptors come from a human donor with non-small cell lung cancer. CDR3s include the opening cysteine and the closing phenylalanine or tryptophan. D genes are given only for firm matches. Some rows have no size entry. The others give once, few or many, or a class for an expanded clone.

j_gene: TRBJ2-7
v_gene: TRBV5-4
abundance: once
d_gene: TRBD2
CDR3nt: TGTGCCAGCAGTTTGGGCGGGACTAGAGGCCACTACGAGCAGTACTTC
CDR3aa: CASSLGGTRGHYEQYF

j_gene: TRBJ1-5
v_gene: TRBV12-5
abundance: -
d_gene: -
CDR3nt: TGTGCTAGTGACTACAGCAATCAGCCCCAGCATTTT
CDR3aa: CASDYSNQPQHF

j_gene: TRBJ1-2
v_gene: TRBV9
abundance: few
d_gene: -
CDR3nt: TGTGCCAGCAGCGTCGGGGAAGATGGCTACACCTTC
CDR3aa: CASSVGEDGYTF

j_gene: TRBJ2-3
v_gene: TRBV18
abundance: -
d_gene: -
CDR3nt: TGTGCCAGCTCACCGCCAGGTAGTCCGCAGTTGTATTTT
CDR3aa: CASSPPGSPQLYF

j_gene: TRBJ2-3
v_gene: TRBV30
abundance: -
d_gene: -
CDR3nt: TGTGCCTGGAGTGTAGAGAATGGGGGCCCCACAGATACGCAGTATTTT
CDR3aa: CAWSVENGGPTDTQYF

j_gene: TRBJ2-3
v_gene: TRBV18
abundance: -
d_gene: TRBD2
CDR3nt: TGTGCCAGCTCACCGAGCGGGGGCACAGATACGCAGTATTTT
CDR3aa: CASSPSGGTDTQYF

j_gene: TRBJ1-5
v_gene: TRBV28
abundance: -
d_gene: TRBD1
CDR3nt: TGTGCCAGCAGTACCGGGACAGGGGGCGAACAGCCCCAGCATTTT
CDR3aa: CASSTGTGGEQPQHF

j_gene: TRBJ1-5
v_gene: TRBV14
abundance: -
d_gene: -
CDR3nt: TGTGCCAGCAGCCAAGATAGAGGCCTAAATCAGCCCCAGCATTTT
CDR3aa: CASSQDRGLNQPQHF

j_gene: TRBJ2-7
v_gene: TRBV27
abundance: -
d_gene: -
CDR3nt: TGTGCCAGCAGCCTGTACTCCGGGGACGAGCAGTACTTC
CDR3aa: CASSLYSGDEQYF

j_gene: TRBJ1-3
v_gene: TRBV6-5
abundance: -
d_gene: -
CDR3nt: TGTGCCAGCAGTTACGGCCGCGGATACACCATATATTTT
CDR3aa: CASSYGRGYTIYF

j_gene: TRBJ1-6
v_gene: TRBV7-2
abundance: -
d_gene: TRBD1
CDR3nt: TGTGCCAGCAGTCCGGACAGGGCCTTTGGGCCCCTCCACTTT
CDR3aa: CASSPDRAFGPLHF

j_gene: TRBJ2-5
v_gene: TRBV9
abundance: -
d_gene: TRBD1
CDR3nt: TGTGCCAGCAGCGTCTCCGCGGGACAGGGGCCAGAGACCCAGTACTTC
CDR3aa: CASSVSAGQGPETQYF

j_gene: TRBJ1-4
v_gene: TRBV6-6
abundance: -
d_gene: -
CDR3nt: TGTGCCAGCACCCTGTCCACCCGGGATGAAAAACTGTTTTTT
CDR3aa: CASTLSTRDEKLFF

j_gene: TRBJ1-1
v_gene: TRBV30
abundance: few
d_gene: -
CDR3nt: TGTGCCTGGAGGAGACTCCTGCGGAACACTGAAGCTTTCTTT
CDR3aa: CAWRRLLRNTEAFF

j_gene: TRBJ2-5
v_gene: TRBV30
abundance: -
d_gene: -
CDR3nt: TGTGCCTGGAGTGTACGGGAGGAGACCCAGTACTTC
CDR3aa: CAWSVREETQYF

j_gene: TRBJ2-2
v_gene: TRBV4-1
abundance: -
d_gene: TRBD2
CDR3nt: TGCGCCAGCAGCCGACCATTGGCCGGGGGGGCCTACGGGGAGCTGTTTTTT
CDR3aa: CASSRPLAGGAYGELFF

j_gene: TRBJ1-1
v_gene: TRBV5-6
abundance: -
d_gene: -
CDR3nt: TGTGCCAGCAGCTGGACAACCGGGCCGATATTGAACACTGAAGCTTTCTTT
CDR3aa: CASSWTTGPILNTEAFF

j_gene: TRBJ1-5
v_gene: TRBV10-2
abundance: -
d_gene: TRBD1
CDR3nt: TGCGCCAGCAGGAACAACAGGGGCCAGCCCCAGCATTTT
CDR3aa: CASRNNRGQPQHF

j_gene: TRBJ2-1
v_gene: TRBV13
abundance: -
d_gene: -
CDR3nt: TGTGCCAGCAGCTCCTTAGTGGGGATCGCAGCTGGGTCAGGGGGGAATGAGCAGTTCTTC
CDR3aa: CASSSLVGIAAGSGGNEQFF

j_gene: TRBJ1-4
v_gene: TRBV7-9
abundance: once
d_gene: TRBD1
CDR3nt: TGTGCCAGCAGCACCGGGACAGGGGGGCAGGAAAAACTGTTTTTT
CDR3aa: CASSTGTGGQEKLFF

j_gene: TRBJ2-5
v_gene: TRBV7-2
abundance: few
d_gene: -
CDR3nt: TGTGCCAGCAGCCGGACAAACCAAGAGACCCAGTACTTC
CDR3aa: CASSRTNQETQYF

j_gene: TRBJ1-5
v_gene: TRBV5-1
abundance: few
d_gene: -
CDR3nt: TGCGCCAGCAGCCCGCACGGTAGCAATCAGCCCCAGCATTTT
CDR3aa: CASSPHGSNQPQHF

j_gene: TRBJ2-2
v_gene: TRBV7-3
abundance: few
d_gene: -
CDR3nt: TGTGCCAGCAGCTGGGCACAGGGGGAGCTGTTTTTT
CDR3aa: CASSWAQGELFF

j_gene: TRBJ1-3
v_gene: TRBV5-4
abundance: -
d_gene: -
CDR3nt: TGTGCCAGCAGCTTGCAGGGGATTGGTGGAAACACCATATATTTT
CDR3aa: CASSLQGIGGNTIYF